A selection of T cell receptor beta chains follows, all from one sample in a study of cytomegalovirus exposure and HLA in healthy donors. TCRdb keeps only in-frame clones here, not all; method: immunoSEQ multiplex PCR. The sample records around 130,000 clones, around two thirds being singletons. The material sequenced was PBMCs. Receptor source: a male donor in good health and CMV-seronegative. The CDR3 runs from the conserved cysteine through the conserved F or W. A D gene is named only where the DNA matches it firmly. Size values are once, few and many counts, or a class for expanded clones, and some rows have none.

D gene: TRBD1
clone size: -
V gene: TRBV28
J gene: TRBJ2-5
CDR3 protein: CASSPHRGRLSDAGETQYF
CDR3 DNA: TGTGCCAGCAGTCCCCACAGGGGGCGCCTATCTGACGCGGGGGAGACCCAGTACTTC

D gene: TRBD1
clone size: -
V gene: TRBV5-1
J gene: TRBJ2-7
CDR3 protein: CASSPRTGIVYEQYF
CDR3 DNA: TGCGCCAGCAGCCCTAGGACAGGGATCGTCTACGAGCAGTACTTC

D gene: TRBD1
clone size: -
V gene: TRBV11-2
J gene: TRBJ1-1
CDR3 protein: CASSFPGQKAFF
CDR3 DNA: TGTGCCAGCAGCTTCCCGGGACAGAAAGCTTTCTTT

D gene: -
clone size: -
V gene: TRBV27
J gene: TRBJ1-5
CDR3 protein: CASSLDRGSNQPQHF
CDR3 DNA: TGTGCCAGCAGTTTAGATCGGGGGTCCAATCAGCCCCAGCATTTT

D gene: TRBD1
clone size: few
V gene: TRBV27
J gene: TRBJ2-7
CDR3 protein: CASSLWDSYEQYF
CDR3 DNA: TGTGCCAGCAGTTTATGGGACAGCTACGAGCAGTACTTC

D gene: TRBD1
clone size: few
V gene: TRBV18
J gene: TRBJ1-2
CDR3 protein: CASSPGQGRTYGYTF
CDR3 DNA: TGTGCCAGCTCACCCGGACAGGGACGAACTTATGGCTACACCTTC

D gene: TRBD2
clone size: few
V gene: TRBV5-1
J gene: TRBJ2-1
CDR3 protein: CASSQQGTSGANEQFF
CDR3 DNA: TGCGCCAGCAGCCAACAAGGCACTAGCGGGGCAAATGAGCAGTTCTTC

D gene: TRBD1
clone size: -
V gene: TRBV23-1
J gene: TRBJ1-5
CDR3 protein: CASSRGQNSNQPQHF
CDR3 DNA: TGCGCCAGCAGTCGGGGACAGAATAGCAATCAGCCCCAGCATTTT

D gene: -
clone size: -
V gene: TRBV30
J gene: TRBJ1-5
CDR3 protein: CAWSRSSVARNQPQHF
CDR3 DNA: TGTGCCTGGAGTCGATCCAGCGTAGCGCGCAATCAGCCCCAGCATTTT

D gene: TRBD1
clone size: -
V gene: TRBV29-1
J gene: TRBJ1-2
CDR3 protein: CSVDGTVPYGYTF
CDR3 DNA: TGCAGCGTTGATGGGACAGTTCCCTATGGCTACACCTTC

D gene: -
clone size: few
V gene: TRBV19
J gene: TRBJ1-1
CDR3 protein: CASSRGGANTEAFF
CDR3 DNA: TGTGCCAGTAGTCGTGGAGGGGCGAACACTGAAGCTTTCTTT

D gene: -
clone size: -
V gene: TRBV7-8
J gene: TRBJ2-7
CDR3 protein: CASSLGRGSSYEQYF
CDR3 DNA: TGTGCCAGCAGCTTAGGCCGGGGGAGCTCCTACGAGCAGTACTTC

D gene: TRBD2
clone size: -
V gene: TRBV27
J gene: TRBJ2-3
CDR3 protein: CASSLVSGGGTDTQYF
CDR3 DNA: TGTGCCAGCAGTTTGGTCAGCGGGGGAGGCACAGATACGCAGTATTTT

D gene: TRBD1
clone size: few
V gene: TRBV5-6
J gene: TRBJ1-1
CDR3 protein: CASSSSDRAETEAFF
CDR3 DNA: TGTGCCAGCAGCTCCTCTGACAGGGCGGAAACTGAAGCTTTCTTT

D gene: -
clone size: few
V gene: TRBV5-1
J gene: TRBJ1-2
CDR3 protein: CASSFRGMESGYTF
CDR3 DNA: TGCGCCAGCAGCTTCAGGGGCATGGAGTCTGGCTACACCTTC

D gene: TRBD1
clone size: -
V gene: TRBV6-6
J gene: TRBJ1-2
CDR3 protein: CASSLGQDVYGYTF
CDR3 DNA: TGTGCCAGCAGTTTAGGACAGGATGTCTATGGCTACACCTTC

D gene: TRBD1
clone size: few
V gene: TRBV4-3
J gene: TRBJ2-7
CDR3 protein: CASSQGTGYHEQYF
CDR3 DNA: TGCGCCAGCAGCCAAGGGACAGGGTACCACGAGCAGTACTTC

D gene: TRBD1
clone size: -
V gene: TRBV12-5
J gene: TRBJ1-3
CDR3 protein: CASGRNRGLSGNTIYF
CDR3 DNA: TGTGCTAGTGGTCGAAACAGGGGGCTCTCTGGAAACACCATATATTTT

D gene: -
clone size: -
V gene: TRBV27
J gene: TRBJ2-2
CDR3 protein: CASSSGGELFF
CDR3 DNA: TGTGCCAGCAGTTCCGGCGGGGAGCTGTTTTTT

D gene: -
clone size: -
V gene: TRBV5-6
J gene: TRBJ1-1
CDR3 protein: CASSSLNNPTEAFF
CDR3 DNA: TGTGCCAGCAGCTCCCTTAATAATCCCACTGAAGCTTTCTTT

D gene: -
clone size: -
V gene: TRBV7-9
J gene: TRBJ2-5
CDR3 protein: CASSLWGAETQYF
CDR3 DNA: TGTGCCAGCAGCTTATGGGGCGCCGAGACCCAGTACTTC

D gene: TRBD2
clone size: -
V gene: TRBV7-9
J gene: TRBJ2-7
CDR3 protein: CASSPQRGGKYEQYF
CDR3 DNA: TGTGCCAGCAGCCCTCAGCGGGGGGGCAAGTACGAGCAGTACTTC